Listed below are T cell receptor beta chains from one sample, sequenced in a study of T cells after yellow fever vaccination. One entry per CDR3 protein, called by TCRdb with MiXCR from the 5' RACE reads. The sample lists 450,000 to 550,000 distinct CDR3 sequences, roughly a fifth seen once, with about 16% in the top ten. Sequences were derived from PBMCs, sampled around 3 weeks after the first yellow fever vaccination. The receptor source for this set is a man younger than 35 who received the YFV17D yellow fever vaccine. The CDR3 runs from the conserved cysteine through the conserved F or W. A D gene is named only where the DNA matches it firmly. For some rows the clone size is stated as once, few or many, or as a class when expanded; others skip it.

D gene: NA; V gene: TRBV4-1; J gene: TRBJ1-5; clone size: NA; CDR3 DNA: TGCGCCAGCAGCCACCTGGGAGGGGGTAATCAGCCCCAGCATTTT; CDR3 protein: CASSHLGGGNQPQHF
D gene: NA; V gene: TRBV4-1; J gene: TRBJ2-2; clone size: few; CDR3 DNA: TGCGCCAGCAGCCAACTCGGACTGAGCACCGGGGAGCTGTTTTTT; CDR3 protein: CASSQLGLSTGELFF
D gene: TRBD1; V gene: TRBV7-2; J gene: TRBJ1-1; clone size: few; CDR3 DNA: TGTGCCAGCACCTATGACAGGGGCAACACTGAAGCTTTCTTT; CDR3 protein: CASTYDRGNTEAFF
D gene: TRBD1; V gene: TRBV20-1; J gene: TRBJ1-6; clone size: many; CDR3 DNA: TGCAGTGCTAGAGATTGGGACAGCTATAATTCACCCCTCCACTTT; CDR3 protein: CSARDWDSYNSPLHF
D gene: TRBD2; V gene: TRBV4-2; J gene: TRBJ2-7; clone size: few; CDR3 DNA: TGTGCCAGCAGCAAGACTAGCGGGGCGTTGGAGCAGTACTTC; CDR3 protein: CASSKTSGALEQYF
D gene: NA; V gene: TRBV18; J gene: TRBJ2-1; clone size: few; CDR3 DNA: TGTGCCAGCTCACCAGGGGACCCGACCCTGGGTGAGCAGTTCTTC; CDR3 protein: CASSPGDPTLGEQFF
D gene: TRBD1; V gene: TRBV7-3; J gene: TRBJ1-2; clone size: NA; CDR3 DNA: TGTGCCAGCAGCAGCGGACAGGAGTCGAGGTATGGCTACACCTTC; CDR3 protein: CASSSGQESRYGYTF
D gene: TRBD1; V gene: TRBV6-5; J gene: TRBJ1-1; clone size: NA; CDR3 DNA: TGTGCCAGCAGTTACCCCGGGACAGAGGCCTCTGAAGCTTTCTTT; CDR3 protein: CASSYPGTEASEAFF
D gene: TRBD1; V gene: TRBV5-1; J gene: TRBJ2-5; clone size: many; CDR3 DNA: TGCGCCAGCAGCCCCGGGACAGGGACAGAGACCCAGTACTTC; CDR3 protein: CASSPGTGTETQYF
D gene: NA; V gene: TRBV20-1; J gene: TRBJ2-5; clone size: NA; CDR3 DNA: TGCAGTGCTAGAGGGCCCGCGTCTAGGACCCAGTACTTC; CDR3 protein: CSARGPASRTQYF
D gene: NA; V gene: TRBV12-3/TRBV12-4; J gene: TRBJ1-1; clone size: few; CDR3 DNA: TGTGCCAGCAGTTTGCTGGGAGAAGCTTTCTTT; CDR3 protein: CASSLLGEAFF
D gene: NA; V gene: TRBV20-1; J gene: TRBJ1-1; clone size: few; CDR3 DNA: TGCAGTGCCAGGAGCAGCTTGAACACTGAAGCTTTCTTT; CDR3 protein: CSARSSLNTEAFF
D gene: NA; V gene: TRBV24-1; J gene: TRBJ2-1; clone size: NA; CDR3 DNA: TGTGCCACCAGTGACCCAGGTCGCTCCTACAATGAGCAGTTCTTC; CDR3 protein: CATSDPGRSYNEQFF
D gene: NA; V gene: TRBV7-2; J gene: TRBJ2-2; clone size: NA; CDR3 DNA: TGTGCCAGCAGCTTAGAGGGGCTCTCCGGGGAGCTGTTTTTT; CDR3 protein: CASSLEGLSGELFF
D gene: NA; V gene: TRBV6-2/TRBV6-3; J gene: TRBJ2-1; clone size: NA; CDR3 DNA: TGTGCCAGCAGTTACATTCATTACGGGGCCCCTACCAATGAGCAGTTCTTC; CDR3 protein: CASSYIHYGAPTNEQFF
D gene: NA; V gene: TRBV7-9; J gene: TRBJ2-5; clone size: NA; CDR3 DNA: TGTGCCAGCAGCTTTCGCGAAGGGACAAGTGAGACCCAGTACTTC; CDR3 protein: CASSFREGTSETQYF
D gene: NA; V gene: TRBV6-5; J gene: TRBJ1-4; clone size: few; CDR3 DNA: TGTGCCAGCAGTTACTCGAATCAGAGAGAAAAACTGTTTTTT; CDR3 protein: CASSYSNQREKLFF
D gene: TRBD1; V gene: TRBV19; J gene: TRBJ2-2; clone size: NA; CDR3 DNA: TGTGCCAGTCGTGGACAGGGGATGGACACCGGGGAGCTGTTTTTT; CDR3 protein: CASRGQGMDTGELFF
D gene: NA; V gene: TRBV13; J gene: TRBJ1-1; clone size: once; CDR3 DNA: TGTGCCAGCAGCGTCGGCATATTGAACACTGAAGCTTTCTTT; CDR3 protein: CASSVGILNTEAFF
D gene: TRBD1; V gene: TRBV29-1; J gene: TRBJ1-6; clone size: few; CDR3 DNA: TGCAGCGCCCGGACAGGGGGCATGAATTCACCCCTCCACTTT; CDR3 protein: CSARTGGMNSPLHF
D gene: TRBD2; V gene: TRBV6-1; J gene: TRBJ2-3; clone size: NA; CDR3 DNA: TGTGCCAGCTCTTCATCGGGTGCGGGGGGCACAGATACGCAGTATTTT; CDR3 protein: CASSSSGAGGTDTQYF
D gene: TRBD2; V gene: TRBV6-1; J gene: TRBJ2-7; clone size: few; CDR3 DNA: TGTGCCAGCTCCCTGGTAGCGGGGGGCGACGAGCAGTACTTC; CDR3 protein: CASSLVAGGDEQYF
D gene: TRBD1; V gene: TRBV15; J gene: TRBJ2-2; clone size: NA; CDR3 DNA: TGTGCCACCAGCAGAGATCTGCCGGGACAGGGAATCGGGGAGCTGTTTTTT; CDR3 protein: CATSRDLPGQGIGELFF
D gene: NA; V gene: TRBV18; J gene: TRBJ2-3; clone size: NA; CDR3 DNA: TGTGCCAGCTCACCATATCTGGGGACAGATACGCAGTATTTT; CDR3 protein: CASSPYLGTDTQYF
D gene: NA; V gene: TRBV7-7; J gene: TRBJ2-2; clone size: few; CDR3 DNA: TGTGCCAGCAGCTCAGGGGGGGTTGCCGGGGAGCTGTTTTTT; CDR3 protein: CASSSGGVAGELFF
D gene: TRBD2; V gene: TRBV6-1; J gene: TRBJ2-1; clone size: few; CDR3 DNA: TGTGCCACCACCCCCGTCGGGGGGAGGGATGAGCAGTTCTTC; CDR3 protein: CATTPVGGRDEQFF
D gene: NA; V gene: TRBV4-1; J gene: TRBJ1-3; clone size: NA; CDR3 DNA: TGCGCCAGCAGCCATGGCCGGACAGTTGGAAACACCATATATTTT; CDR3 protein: CASSHGRTVGNTIYF
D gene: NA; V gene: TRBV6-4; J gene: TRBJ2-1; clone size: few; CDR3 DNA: TGTGCCAGCAGTGTTCAGGGCGGGTTCTACAATGAGCAGTTCTTC; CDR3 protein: CASSVQGGFYNEQFF
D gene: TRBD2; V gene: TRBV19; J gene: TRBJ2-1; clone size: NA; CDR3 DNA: TGTGCCAGTAGCGGACTAGCGGGGGCCCTACTAGGGGAGCAGTTCTTC; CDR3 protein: CASSGLAGALLGEQFF
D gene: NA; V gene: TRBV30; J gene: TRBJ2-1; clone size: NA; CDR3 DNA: TGTGCCTGGAGGATGGGGACAGAGCAGTTCTTC; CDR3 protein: CAWRMGTEQFF
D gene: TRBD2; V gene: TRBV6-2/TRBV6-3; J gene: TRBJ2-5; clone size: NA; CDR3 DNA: TGTGCCAGCAGAGAAACCCCGGGACTAGCGAAAGAGACCCAGTACTTC; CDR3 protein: CASRETPGLAKETQYF
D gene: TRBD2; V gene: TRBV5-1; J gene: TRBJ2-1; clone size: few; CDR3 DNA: TGCGCCAGCAGCACCGGCAGACTAGCGGGGGAGGTAAATGAGCAGTTCTTC; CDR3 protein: CASSTGRLAGEVNEQFF
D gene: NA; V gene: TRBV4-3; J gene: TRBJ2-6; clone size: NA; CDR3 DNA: TGCGCCAGCAGCCCCAGCCCCCTTGGGACCACCTCTGGGGCCAACGTCCTGACTTTC; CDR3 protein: CASSPSPLGTTSGANVLTF
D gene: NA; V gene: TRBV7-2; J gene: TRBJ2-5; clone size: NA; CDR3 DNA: TGTGCCAGCAGCGGGGGGGCCCCAGAGACCCAGTACTTC; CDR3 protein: CASSGGAPETQYF
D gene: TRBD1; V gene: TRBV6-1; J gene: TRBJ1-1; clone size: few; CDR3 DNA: TGTGCCAGCAGTGGTCGACAGGGGACGAACACTGAAGCTTTCTTT; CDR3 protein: CASSGRQGTNTEAFF